One and the same sample provided the 22 T cell receptor beta chains below, sequenced in a study of CD8 T cells in ankylosing spondylitis. TCRdb passed the 5' RACE reads through MiXCR, listing each CDR3 protein once. There are roughly 180,000 distinct CDR3 sequences in the sample; around a tenth occur only once, and about 28% lies in the top ten. Material for sequencing was blood, either unsorted or a sorted T cell fraction (not recorded which). The receptors were sampled from a male donor with ankylosing spondylitis or in good health (not recorded which).

Details on this clonotype: One base away lies a much larger clone, so this may be a sequencing read error. This chain connects TRBV5-5 to TRBJ2-5; no firm D call. Germline CDR1 SGHKS, CDR2 YYEKEE (reference sequence). CDR3 length: 12 residues. The CDR3, as DNA: TGTGCCAACAGCTTCTTGGAAGGGACCCAGTACTTC. The encoded protein is CANSFLEGTQYF.

This clonotype has more than one count but fewer than ten. This chain uses TRBV27 with TRBJ2-7; weak D call: TRBD1 (5 bases). The CDR3 runs 14 residues. Germline V gene data show CDR1 as MNHEY and CDR2 as SMNVEV (reference sequence). V was shortened by 0 bases and J by 2 bases, with 8 bases between the two germline ends. The CDR3 protein is CASSLSDRAYEQYF. CDR3 nucleotide sequence: TGTGCCAGCAGTTTATCCGACAGAGCCTACGAGCAGTACTTC.

This clonotype was detected ten times or more. The chain couples TRBV5-1 to TRBJ2-1; 7 positions match TRBD1. CDR3 size: 16 residues. V lost 3 bases, J lost 6 bases, and 12 bases stayed unmatched. In germline, CDR1 is SGHRS, CDR2 YFSETQ. The DNA of the CDR3 is TGCGCCAGCAGCTCGGACGGGGACAGCGGAGTCAATGAGCAGTTCTTC. It translates to CASSSDGDSGVNEQFF. The full variable domain, in which reference TRBV5-1 and TRBJ2-1 provide the parts outside the CDR3, is KAGVTQTPRYLIKTRGQQVTLSCSPISGHRSVSWYQQTPGQGLQFLFEYFSETQRNKGNFPGRFSGRQFSNSRSEMNVSTLELGDSALYLCASSSDGDSGVNEQFFGPGTRLTVL.

The sample holds many counts of this clonotype. V usage is TRBV3-1 and J usage is TRBJ1-5, with D unresolved. Germline V gives CDR1 LGHDT, CDR2 YNNKEL (reference sequence). V was trimmed by 4 bases and J by 0 bases, leaving 13 bases between them. The CDR3 totals 16 residues. CDR3 protein: CASSPGGKDSNQPQHF. The CDR3 DNA sequence: TGTGCCAGCAGCCCCGGTGGGAAAGATAGCAATCAGCCCCAGCATTTT.

This clonotype has a count of ten or more. The chain carries TRBV23-1 and TRBJ2-7, with 15 bases aligning to TRBD2. TRBV23-1 is placed among ORFs of uncertain function. Germline trimming cut 7 bases from V and 5 bases from J; bases unmatched to any gene: 15. CDR3 length: 18 residues. The CDR3 sequence: CASTRGLAGGTTPHEQYF. In DNA form, the CDR3 reads TGCGCCAGCACCCGGGGACTAGCGGGGGGCACCACCCCCCACGAGCAGTACTTC.

This clonotype was detected many times. The chain uses TRBV20-1 and TRBJ2-3; possibly TRBD1 for D (6 bases). Trimming left V 4 bases short and J 7 bases short, with 18 bases between. The CDR3 covers 14 residues. CDR1 is DFQATT, CDR2 SNEGSKA, per germline (reference sequence). The CDR3 protein is CSATTGRGLYTQYF. The CDR3 DNA reads TGCAGTGCTACGACAGGAAGGGGTCTTTATACGCAGTATTTT.

J is TRBJ2-5 and V is TRBV11-2; 8 positions agree with TRBD1. Per germline, CDR1 SGHAT and CDR2 FQNNGV. V gave up 4 bases and J gave up 3 bases; unmatched junction bases: 4. This CDR3 is built from 14 residues. The CDR3: CASSSQGGKETQYF. The CDR3 DNA sequence: TGTGCCAGCAGCTCACAGGGGGGAAAAGAGACCCAGTACTTC.

The CDR3: CASSLWGGVSQETQYF. DNA for the CDR3: TGTGCCAGCAGTTTATGGGGCGGGGTTAGCCAAGAGACCCAGTACTTC. The genes are TRBV27 and TRBJ2-5; TRBD2 is a possible D gene (6 bases). Trimming pared 1 base from V and 1 base from J, leaving 13 bases between. The germline gives CDR1 MNHEY, CDR2 SMNVEV (reference sequence). CDR3 size: 16 residues.

This clonotype occurred many times. This sequence joins TRBV29-1 and TRBJ1-1; the D is unclear. The CDR3 sequence is 13 residues long. Germline CDR1 reads SQVTM; CDR2 reads ANQGSEA. The V end lost 1 base, the J end lost 4 bases, and 10 bases lay between the germline ends. The CDR3 here is CSVEAWGRTEAFF. The DNA for the CDR3 is TGCAGCGTTGAAGCATGGGGTCGCACTGAAGCTTTCTTT.

This clonotype was recorded once. This may be a read error, as it is one base from a much larger clone. The rearrangement links TRBV5-1 to TRBJ2-1; D is uncertain. Germline V gene lookup returns CDR1 SGHRS and CDR2 YFSETQ. The CDR3 runs 14 residues. CDR3 nucleotides: TGCGCCAGCAGCTCCCGGGTCGCCGACAATCAGCAGTTCTTC. This sequence encodes CASSSRVADNQQFF. Full variable domain (outside the CDR3, taken from reference TRBV5-1 and TRBJ2-1): KAGVTQTPRYLIKTRGQQVTLSCSPISGHRSVSWYQQTPGQGLQFLFEYFSETQRNKGNFPGRFSGRQFSNSRSEMNVSTLELGDSALYLCASSSRVADNQQFFGPGTRLTVL.

This clonotype was seen many times. The chain is built from TRBV27 and TRBJ2-7; 11 bases are shared with TRBD2. This CDR3 comprises 14 residues. Germline trimming cut 10 bases from V and 5 bases from J; bases unmatched to any gene: 10. Germline V lookup: CDR1 MNHEY, CDR2 SMNVEV (reference sequence). CDR3 nucleotide sequence: TGTGCCAACTCTGGACTAGCGGGCTTTCACGAGCAGTACTTC. It specifies CANSGLAGFHEQYF.

This clonotype was counted between two and nine times. This rearrangement joins TRBV27 to TRBJ1-2, with D possibly TRBD1 on 5 matching bases. V was shortened by 0 bases and J by 7 bases, with 18 bases between the two germline ends. The CDR3 runs to 16 residues. CDR1 MNHEY and CDR2 SMNVEV come from the germline V gene (reference sequence). In DNA, the CDR3 is TGTGCCAGCAGTTTATCGCGAAGTCTGGGGGGAGCTGGCTACACCTTC. Its translation is CASSLSRSLGGAGYTF.

This clonotype was recorded many times. The chain combines TRBV12-3 or TRBV12-4 with TRBJ2-7, with D possibly matching TRBD1 (7 bases). The germline V and J ends were trimmed by 2 bases and 7 bases, with 15 bases remaining between them. This CDR3 has 14 amino acids. The CDR3 sequence: CASSLKEGAREQYF. CDR3 bases: TGTGCCAGCAGTTTAAAGGAGGGGGCGCGGGAGCAGTACTTC.

This clonotype was picked up many times. The chain is built from TRBV5-1 and TRBJ1-1, with D perhaps matching TRBD1 (5 bases). This CDR3 is 13 amino acids long. Trimming removed 7 bases at V and 0 bases at J, with 10 bases between. The germline CDR1 and CDR2 sequences are SGHRS and YFSETQ. The CDR3 DNA reads as TGCGCCAGCCGAGGGGAAATGAACACTGAAGCTTTCTTT. It translates to CASRGEMNTEAFF.

This clonotype has at least ten counts. This CDR3 is CASGLGGVTDTQYF. The CDR3 nucleotides are TGTGCCAGCGGACTGGGGGGGGTCACAGATACGCAGTATTTT. V usage is TRBV4-2 and J usage is TRBJ2-3; the match to TRBD2 covers 7 bases. The CDR3 covers 14 residues. The junction had 7 bases not matched to a gene; V was cut back by 8 bases and J by 2 bases. Looked up from germline, CDR1 is LGHNA and CDR2 is YNFKEQ.

This clonotype was seen a few times. This chain uses TRBV13 with TRBJ2-1; 11 bases are a match to TRBD2. CDR3 length: 19 amino acids. Germline V gene data show CDR1 as PRHDT and CDR2 as FYEKMQ (reference sequence). Germline trimming cut 5 bases from V and 0 bases from J; bases unmatched to any gene: 12. This chain's CDR3 is CASSLSGTSGPSSYNEQFF. The CDR3, as DNA: TGTGCCAGCAGCCTCTCCGGGACTAGCGGCCCTAGCTCCTACAATGAGCAGTTCTTC.

This clonotype occurred many times. This sequence joins TRBV12-3 or TRBV12-4 and TRBJ1-1; D may be TRBD1 (5 bases). The CDR3 is made up of 13 amino acids. V was clipped by 2 bases and J by 8 bases, with 12 bases between them. The CDR3 loop is CASSLRQPTEAFF. CDR3 nucleotide sequence: TGTGCCAGCAGTTTACGACAGCCGACGGAAGCTTTCTTT.

In this sample, this clonotype turned up many times. The genes are TRBV5-1 and TRBJ1-5; D perhaps matches TRBD1 (5 bases). V lost 5 bases and J lost 1, with 7 bases in between. Germline V gives CDR1 SGHRS, CDR2 YFSETQ. CDR3 length: 13 residues. For the CDR3, the DNA is TGCGCCAGCAGGGCAGGGAGCAATCAGCCCCAGCATTTT. It encodes CASRAGSNQPQHF.

The sample holds a few counts of this clonotype. A much more abundant neighbour one base away suggests this may be a read error. V gene TRBV6-5 combines with J gene TRBJ2-2; D might be TRBD2 (6 bases). Trimming stripped 0 bases from V and 6 bases from J, with 8 bases between. In germline, CDR1 is MNHEY, CDR2 SVGAGI. The length of the CDR3 is 14 residues. Written as DNA, the CDR3 is TGTGCCAGCAGTTACTCGGGAGGAGCCGGGGAGCTGTTTTTT. Its protein is CASSYSGGAGELFF.

This clonotype was seen ten or more times. The J gene is TRBJ2-1, the V gene TRBV2; 7 bases agree with TRBD2. Trimming removed 6 bases from V and 6 bases from J; junction bases left unmatched: 8. The CDR3 totals 14 residues. Germline V CDR1 and CDR2: SNHLY, FYNNEI. CDR3 protein: CASSGTKGPNEQFF. In nucleotides, the CDR3 is TGTGCCAGCAGCGGGACTAAAGGCCCCAATGAGCAGTTCTTC.

There are many counts of this clonotype. This sequence joins TRBV5-1 and TRBJ2-7; D call uncertain. Germline CDR1 SGHRS, CDR2 YFSETQ. V lost 4 bases to trimming and J lost 6 bases, with 20 bases between them. CDR3 length: 15 amino acids. The CDR3 spells CASSNPGSLSAEQYF. In DNA, the CDR3 is TGCGCCAGCAGCAACCCGGGCTCTCTTTCCGCCGAGCAGTACTTC.

This clonotype was counted ten times or more. This chain joins TRBV29-1 and TRBJ1-1; TRBD1 might be the D (6 bases). The V gene's germline CDR1 is SQVTM and CDR2 ANQGSEA. V lost 7 bases and J 6 bases, leaving 15 bases between the germline ends. The CDR3 has 12 amino acids. The CDR3 sequence: CSGTGKEAEAFF. DNA of the CDR3: TGCAGCGGCACAGGGAAGGAAGCTGAAGCTTTCTTT.